This entry describes one TCR beta chain. What antigen it recognizes has not been identified. The sample holds no much larger clone one base away, and base qualities are not on file. TCRbeta CDR3 regions were amplified from genomic DNA using the immunoSEQ Assay, a bias-controlled multiplex PCR. The paper's data handling went like this. Within the assay, amplification of reference gene primers was used to estimate how many nucleated cells each sample contained. Sequence reads were collapsed and filtered to measure the absolute abundance of every unique TCRbeta CDR3 rearrangement. For each sample, productive Simpson clonality was calculated as the square root of Simpson's diversity index over productive rearrangements. TCRdb's version of the immuneACCESS table is confined to in-frame rearrangements and falls short of the full clone set. An unresolved V gene accounts for under half of the shortfall where checked; the remainder is of unknown origin. The DNA was the basis for D and trimming; V, J and clone size are from that table. In all, the sample holds 200,000 to 300,000 clones, and 60% to 75% of those were seen once. The top ten hold about 3.1% of the sample.

The data originate from a study of blood T cell repertoires in COVID-19 (dated by TCRdb to about 2020). The study in broad terms: Samples from collaborators originated in the United States, Italy and Spain and spanned both the acute and convalescent phases of COVID-19. The repertoires were released in a freely available public database meant as a resource for research on the immune response to SARS-CoV-2. Deeply sampled blood TCRbeta repertoires from subjects exposed to, actively infected with, or recovered from COVID-19 were included in the dataset. The material from the prospective study consisted of cDNA or gDNA derived from T cells, B-cell-depleted T cells, or PBMCs. Sample metadata almost always included a de-identified subject ID, COVID-19 status, age in years and sex. Samples were obtained from the ongoing ImmuneRACE study (first 160 participants) and from some 1,300 subjects provided by 6 global collaborators. Where HLA class I and class II types were available, the types were taken from metadata supplied by the sample provider, not from assay-based typing. Results and caveats for the whole study, not just this receptor: Clinical and demographic metadata were provided uncurated, with the amount varying by source and participant.

Germline trimming: 2 bases from V, 4 bases from J; junction bases outside gene matches: 3. Via the germline V gene, CDR1 is SGHTA and CDR2 FQGNSA. Including the terminal cysteine and phenylalanine, the CDR3 comprises 15 residues. Only the CDR3 portion is preserved as DNA: 45 bases, with reading frame beginning at the first base. Collaborating institutions collected whole blood in K2EDTA tubes following their own protocols. For TCRbeta analysis, collaborator samples were shipped as frozen whole blood, as isolated PBMCs, or as DNA extracted from either sample type. The origin of this receptor is an elderly woman with acute or convalescent COVID-19. The sequence links TRBV7-2 to TRBJ1-5, with 9 middle bases fitting TRBD1. Sequenced input: peripheral blood. CDR3 protein: CASSLQGTGNQPQHF. DNA sequence: TGTGCCAGCAGCTTACAGGGGACAGGGAATCAGCCCCAGCATTTT.